This TCR beta chain comes out of a study of long-term antiretroviral therapy in people with HIV (dated 2022 in TCRdb). Broadly, across the study: The earliest samples were collected roughly a decade before the 2015 WHO recommendation for immediate ART, at a time when ART was usually postponed until CD4 counts fell. A retrospective serial study tested whether ART initiation and durable HIV suppression were associated with changes in peripheral blood TRB repertoire composition and diversity. A total of approximately 200 cryopreserved PBMC samples came from 25 to 35 adults with confirmed HIV infection and were collected serially over a mean of roughly six years (range 1-12). About a third of the roughly 30 participants with HIV were female. No cross-contamination during QIAcube processing turned up in test extractions that ran a monoclonal T-cell line alongside 33 polyclonal samples.

The research as a whole found: Expanded TRB clones identified before ART initiation dominated the repertoire at all time points, although this dominance fluctuated and declined in many PLHIV after ART. Because pre-ART samples had limited cell numbers, unsorted PBMC were profiled rather than sorted CD4+ and CD8+ T cells. Inferences about post-ART repertoire changes were limited because no data were available on ART adherence, viral resistance or therapy changes. Compared with controls, HIV repertoires had narrower CDR3 length ranges, and the network structure pointed to an antigen-experienced repertoire that shifted only slightly toward naive after ART. Starting ART was linked to a significant rise in TRB diversity, yet even with long-term ART the diversity remained significantly lower than in transplant donor controls. Since PBMC availability was limited, sequencing covered only the TCR beta chain, with no alpha chain pairing. The samples span the years 2004 to 2017, and the ART regimens used at that time may not be as effective as current regimens.

Note on this clone: Its antigen specificity is not known. No much larger clone exists at a distance of one base, and base qualities are not known.

Trimming costs V 3 bases and J 6 bases, and their ends lie 9 bases apart. The germline V gene provides CDR1 MGHRA and CDR2 YSYEKL. Its CDR3 holds 13 amino acids, cysteine through phenylalanine. The retained sequence is limited to the CDR3, 39 bases, with the frame set at the first base. Participants were included only if at least one PBMC sample before ART initiation and at least two post-ART samples were available. Treatment was received in the United States of America by all participants with HIV. Before DNA extraction, cryopreserved samples containing 1-10 million PBMC were thawed and washed. At the time of the earliest PBMC sample, participants with HIV were aged between roughly 23 and 60 years. PBMC samples from each participant spanned 1-4 timepoints before ART initiation and 2-8 timepoints after ART initiation, with a median of 7 samples. For every participant, serial HIV viral load, CD4+ T-cell count, ART history and demographic data were obtained. Genomic DNA was extracted from unsorted PBMC with a Qiagen kit on a QIAcube, processed in batches of 12 samples.

Sequencing of the TRB variable region was done with the immunoSEQ hsTCRB v3.0 assay at survey level resolution. A depth of roughly 35,000-50,000 T-cell genomes per sample was targeted for TRB sequencing. TRB libraries were pooled and sequenced on an Illumina MiSeq using a v3 150-cycle kit. The authors' analysis ran thus. Repertoire analysis was run in R within a reproducible Nextflow workflow that covered QC, data transformation and analysis. LymphoSeq2, an R package for AIRR-Seq data exploration, was used to implement custom analyses. After excluding a few samples that yielded fewer than 5000 total TRB sequences, 188 HIV repertoires remained for analysis. Among the 180 or so HIV repertoires that were kept, approximately 61 were collected before ART initiation and roughly 130 were collected after ART initiation. Repertoires were downsampled to 5000 TRB nucleotide sequences, and summary statistics were averaged over 100 downsampling iterations. TRB sequences were retained for analysis only if CDR3 regions of at least seven amino acids were present. A Shannon entropy-derived clonality score and the Gini coefficient were used to measure diversity. In the repertoire networks, any two of the top 5000 CDR3 amino acid sequences were connected whenever the two sequences differed by an edit distance of one. For TRB CDR3 amino acid sequences, GLIPH2 was used to predict antigen specificity groups and MHC restriction. CDR3 amino acid sequences were matched against VDJdb and McPAS-TCR to flag known CMV, EBV, HIV or tissue antigen associations. Pre-ART, post-ART and control groups were compared with Wilcoxon signed-rank tests and Holm-Bonferroni correction. In TCRdb, the immuneACCESS table is reduced to in-frame sequences with V and J assigned. These tables do not hold every clone; where another copy was compared, an unresolved V gene accounts for under half, and the others remain unexplained. Clone size and V and J calls were adopted from that table, with D and trimming inferred from the DNA. The sample table holds more than 35,000 clones, of which roughly 88% were seen once. Of the sample, about 10% is held by the ten largest clones.

The chain is made from TRBV4-1 and TRBJ1-3, with TRBD1 tentatively as D gene (5 bases match). This sample comprised unsorted PBMCs, obtained 2.2 years after starting antiretroviral therapy. The sequence derives from a man aged 18 to 30 with HIV. The nucleotide sequence is given as TGCGCCAGCAGCCATGAAGGGACAAACACCATATATTTT. This encodes CASSHEGTNTIYF.